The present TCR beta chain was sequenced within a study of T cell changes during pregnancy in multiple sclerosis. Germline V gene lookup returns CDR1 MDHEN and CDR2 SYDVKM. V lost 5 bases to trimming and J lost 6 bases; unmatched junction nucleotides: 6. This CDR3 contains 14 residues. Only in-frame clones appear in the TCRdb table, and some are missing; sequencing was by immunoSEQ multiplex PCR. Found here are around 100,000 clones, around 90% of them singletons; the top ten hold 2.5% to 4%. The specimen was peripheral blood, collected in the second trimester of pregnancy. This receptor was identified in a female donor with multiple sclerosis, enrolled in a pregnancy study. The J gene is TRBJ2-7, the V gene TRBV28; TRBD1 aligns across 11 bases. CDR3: CASSIGQGAVEQYF. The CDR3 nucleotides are TGTGCCAGCAGTATCGGACAGGGGGCGGTCGAGCAGTACTTC.